This T cell receptor (beta chain) was recovered during a study of cytomegalovirus exposure and HLA in healthy donors. Across the study: In a previous analysis, some 120 million unique TCR beta sequences were found from some 200 million T cells. Clustering assigned over 70% of the approximately 390 genotyped donors to the Caucasian-associated ancestry cluster.

V shed 4 bases and J 1 base; nucleotides not matched to a gene: 5. Germline V gene lookup returns CDR1 ENHRY and CDR2 SYGVKD. The CDR3 is 15 amino acids. This clone has a count of ten or more. Those who donated were healthy bone marrow donors. Use of 60 Vbeta and 13 Jbeta primers characterized the PCR. How the authors handled the data: Later reanalysis found roughly 80 million unique TCR beta chains, 10 million to 14 million of them shared. Method: immunoSEQ multiplex PCR; TCRdb's copy keeps in-frame clones and lacks some. The V and J calls and clone size come from that table; D and trimming were worked out from the DNA. The sample lists approximately 160,000 clones, 75% to 90% occurring once.

J is TRBJ1-1 and V is TRBV10-3; 8 nucleotides align to TRBD1. Sequenced sample: PBMCs. This receptor was taken from a man aged 25 to 40 in good health and CMV-seropositive. This CDR3 reads CAISVTGTGNTEAFF. The DNA for the CDR3 is TGTGCCATCAGTGTTACCGGGACAGGGAACACTGAAGCTTTCTTT.